Listed below are T cell receptor beta chains from one sample, sequenced in a study of T cells after yellow fever vaccination. From the 5' RACE reads, TCRdb called clonotypes with MiXCR, one entry per CDR3 protein. The sample lists a few hundred thousand distinct CDR3 sequences; roughly 3.5% were seen once. Sequencing used PBMCs, obtained on the day of the yellow fever booster vaccination. The source is a man aged 18 to 29 who received the YFV17D yellow fever vaccine. Both conserved end residues are part of each CDR3. A D gene is named only where the DNA matches it firmly. Clone size appears in some rows only: once, few, many, or a class for an expanded clone.

V	length	size	D	J	DNA	CDR3
TRBV7-2	13	few	-	TRBJ1-2	TGTGCCAGCAACACCCGGGAGAACTATGGCTACACCTTC	CASNTRENYGYTF
TRBV4-1	17	many	TRBD1	TRBJ2-2	TGCGCCAGCAGCCCACTACAGGGGCACTCGAACACCGGGGAGCTGTTTTTT	CASSPLQGHSNTGELFF
TRBV5-1	15	few	TRBD1	TRBJ1-1	TGCGCCAGCAGCCCAGGGCCCGGGACAGGCACTGAAGCTTTCTTT	CASSPGPGTGTEAFF
TRBV11-2	15	many	-	TRBJ1-1	TGTGCCAGCAGCCTAGCCGGGACCCTAAACACTGAAGCTTTCTTT	CASSLAGTLNTEAFF
TRBV24-1	16	many	TRBD2	TRBJ2-3	TGTGCCACCAGTGATTTTAGCGGGGGCCCCACAGATACGCAGTATTTT	CATSDFSGGPTDTQYF
TRBV18	15	-	TRBD2	TRBJ2-3	TGTGCCAGCTCACCCCTAGCGGGACCCACAGATACGCAGTATTTT	CASSPLAGPTDTQYF
TRBV24-1	16	few	-	TRBJ1-5	TGTGCCACCCCAGCTGGGGGGGCGCGGAGCAATCAGCCCCAGCATTTT	CATPAGGARSNQPQHF
TRBV6-5	15	many	-	TRBJ2-4	TGTGCCAGCAGTTACAGAGGGGAGGTGAAAAACATTCAGTACTTC	CASSYRGEVKNIQYF
TRBV5-6	16	-	-	TRBJ2-6	TGTGCCAGCAGCTTGGGGGTACGCTCTGGGGCCAACGTCCTGACTTTC	CASSLGVRSGANVLTF
TRBV20-1	13	many	-	TRBJ2-2	TGCAGTGCTAGTAACTATGTCGACGGGGAGCTGTTTTTT	CSASNYVDGELFF
TRBV10-3	14	-	-	TRBJ2-3	TGTGCCACCAGTCAAGGGGGGCCCACAGATACGCAGTATTTT	CATSQGGPTDTQYF
TRBV5-6	14	-	TRBD1	TRBJ1-1	TGTGCCAGCGGACTTAGGGGGCAAGGGGCTGAAGCTTTCTTT	CASGLRGQGAEAFF
TRBV9	14	-	-	TRBJ1-2	TGTGCCAGCAGCGTAGCAGCAGGGTGGGATGGCTTCACCTTC	CASSVAAGWDGFTF
TRBV4-3	14	-	TRBD1	TRBJ1-1	TGCGCCAGCAGCCGAGGACAGGCGAACACTGAAGCTTTCTTT	CASSRGQANTEAFF
TRBV4-3	18	many	TRBD1	TRBJ2-6	TGCGCCAGCAGCCCGGACAGGGGTTGGGACTCTGGGGCCAACGTCCTGACTTTC	CASSPDRGWDSGANVLTF
TRBV6-5	15	-	TRBD2	TRBJ2-1	TGTGCCAGCAGTTACTCGGGTAGCGGGGGATATGAGCAGTTCTTC	CASSYSGSGGYEQFF
TRBV7-3	16	many	TRBD2	TRBJ2-5	TGTGCCAGCAGCCCCCATGGAGCGGGGGGCCAAGAGACCCAGTACTTC	CASSPHGAGGQETQYF
TRBV19	14	many	-	TRBJ1-6	TGTGCCAGTAGCCTCAGGGAAAGGAATTCACCCCTCCACTTT	CASSLRERNSPLHF
TRBV6-5	18	many	-	TRBJ2-6	TGTGCCAGCAGCCTCTGGGAGGGGGGGGACTCCGGGGCCAACGTCCTGACTTTC	CASSLWEGGDSGANVLTF
TRBV20-1	14	many	TRBD2	TRBJ2-1	TGCAGTGCTCGCCGGGTAGCGGGGGGCAATGAGCAGTTCTTC	CSARRVAGGNEQFF
TRBV27	17	many	-	TRBJ2-5	TGTGCCAGCAGTCCCACTCCCGGGGGTAGGGGCCAAGAGACCCAGTACTTC	CASSPTPGGRGQETQYF
TRBV18	13	many	-	TRBJ2-3	TGTGCCAGCTCACCACCCCTGCCAGATACGCAGTATTTT	CASSPPLPDTQYF
TRBV5-1	15	few	TRBD2	TRBJ2-1	TGCGCCAGCAGCCCCGGGGAGGGTACCTACAATGAGCAGTTCTTC	CASSPGEGTYNEQFF
TRBV20-1	13	-	TRBD1	TRBJ1-1	TGCAGTGCCCTTCCGGGACAGTCCCCTGAAGCTTTCTTT	CSALPGQSPEAFF
TRBV5-6	14	-	-	TRBJ2-7	TGTGCCAGCAGCCCGCCAAGGCCATCCTACGAGCAGTACTTC	CASSPPRPSYEQYF
TRBV6-2/TRBV6-3	17	many	TRBD2	TRBJ2-1	TGTGCCAGCAGTACCCGGACTAGCGGGGGGAAGGAGAATGAGCAGTTCTTC	CASSTRTSGGKENEQFF
TRBV12-3/TRBV12-4	15	-	TRBD2	TRBJ2-2	TGTGCCAGCAGTCTCGCAGGGACTATCACCGGGGAGCTGTTTTTT	CASSLAGTITGELFF
TRBV7-8	15	many	-	TRBJ1-6	TGTGCCAGCAGCTTAGCGTCGGGGGGAAATTCACCCCTCCACTTT	CASSLASGGNSPLHF
TRBV20-1	15	-	-	TRBJ1-1	TGCAGTGCTAGACTGGCAGGGGACATGAACACTGAAGCTTTCTTT	CSARLAGDMNTEAFF
TRBV5-1	16	many	-	TRBJ2-7	TGCGCCAGCAGCTTGTCGTGGGGCCGCGGGAACTACGAGCAGTACTTC	CASSLSWGRGNYEQYF
TRBV6-1	12	many	-	TRBJ2-7	TGTGCCAGCAGTGGGCTACCCTACGAGCAGTACTTC	CASSGLPYEQYF
TRBV4-1	16	many	-	TRBJ1-5	TGCGCCAGCAGCCAGATAGATATGGGGCTGGCGGGGCCCCAGCATTTT	CASSQIDMGLAGPQHF
TRBV12-3/TRBV12-4	16	-	TRBD2	TRBJ2-1	TGTGCCAGCAGTCTTAGCGGGGGACCCTCCTACAATGAGCAGTTCTTC	CASSLSGGPSYNEQFF
TRBV6-5	14	many	-	TRBJ1-2	TGTGCCAGCACCGCCCAAGGAGGCTTTTATGGCTACACCTTC	CASTAQGGFYGYTF
TRBV11-2	14	-	-	TRBJ2-5	TGTGCCAGCAGCTCACGGGGATTTAGAGAGACCCAGTACTTC	CASSSRGFRETQYF
TRBV20-1	10	-	-	TRBJ2-1	TGCAGTGCTCGAGTGAATGAGCAGTTCTTC	CSARVNEQFF
TRBV10-2	15	-	-	TRBJ2-3	TGCGCCAGCAGTGTTGCGGGGGCAAGCACAGATACGCAGTATTTT	CASSVAGASTDTQYF
TRBV2	14	few	TRBD1	TRBJ1-2	TGTGCCAGCAAGGGACAGGGGGCTGTAAAAGGCTACACCTTC	CASKGQGAVKGYTF
TRBV9	17	few	-	TRBJ2-1	TGTGCCAGCAGCGTAGGCCCCGTTGCAGACGCCTACAATGAGCAGTTCTTC	CASSVGPVADAYNEQFF
TRBV7-2	17	-	-	TRBJ2-1	TGTGCCAGCAGCTTAGCGGGGCAGCGGTCGTTATTCAATGAGCAGTTCTTC	CASSLAGQRSLFNEQFF
TRBV7-3	15	many	-	TRBJ1-1	TGTGCCAGCAGCTCTATTTCCGGGGAGGACACTGAAGCTTTCTTT	CASSSISGEDTEAFF
TRBV29-1	14	many	TRBD2	TRBJ2-5	TGCAGCGTTTTCGGACTAGCGAATCAAGAGACCCAGTACTTC	CSVFGLANQETQYF
TRBV11-2	15	-	TRBD2	TRBJ2-1	TGTGCCAGCAGCTTTGCTAGCGGGGCAAGCCATGAGCAGTTCTTC	CASSFASGASHEQFF
TRBV5-5	15	many	-	TRBJ1-2	TGTGCCAGCAACCGAATTACAAACCGCGAATCGGGCTACACCTTC	CASNRITNRESGYTF
TRBV11-2	14	-	-	TRBJ2-7	TGTGCCAGCAGCGGCCGGGTCCTCTCCTACGAGCAGTACTTC	CASSGRVLSYEQYF
TRBV19	13	few	-	TRBJ2-1	TGTGCCAGTACCAGGACCGTGACAAATGAGCAGTTCTTC	CASTRTVTNEQFF
TRBV5-1	14	many	TRBD1	TRBJ1-2	TGCGCCAGCAGCGGGGGGACAGTCGACGGCGGCTACACCTTC	CASSGGTVDGGYTF
TRBV5-1	14	many	-	TRBJ2-5	TGCGCCAGCAGCTTGCCGGGGCGCCAAGAGACCCAGTACTTC	CASSLPGRQETQYF
TRBV5-6	16	-	-	TRBJ2-7	TGTGCCAGCAGCTTGTCAGGGCATTATTTCACCTACGAGCAGTACTTC	CASSLSGHYFTYEQYF
TRBV7-2	14	-	-	TRBJ1-2	TGTGCCAGCAGCCCCTCGACAGCTAACTATGGCTACACCTTC	CASSPSTANYGYTF
TRBV28	14	many	-	TRBJ2-2	TGTGCCAGCAGTTTCTTTGCGGGCACCGGGGAGCTGTTTTTT	CASSFFAGTGELFF